One T cell receptor beta chain is described in this entry. The sample holds many counts of this clonotype. What this receptor recognizes is not known. No quality values exist for individual bases; no much larger clone is one base distant. Library generation was performed with multiplex PCR. Sequenced on an Illumina HiSeq 4000. TCR beta libraries were built with iRepertoire HTBI primers and Arm-PCR amplification of CDR3 regions. Before sequencing, the PCR products underwent gel purification. The authors processed their data as follows. Gene usage analysis of CDR3 amino acid clonotypes used the 60 to 80 TRBV and fewer than 15 TRBJ segments found across samples. COPE and FqMerger were used to merge the filtered high-quality paired reads into contigs. BLAST was used to align contigs to IMGT TRBV, TRBD and TRBJ reference genes, with CDR3 defined following IMGT. Highly expanded clones were defined as clonotypes with a frequency above 0.1%. Repertoire diversity was measured by Shannon entropy, and V-J evenness by the Gini coefficient. A clonotype was considered public if more than one individual shared it. Using fastp trimming at Q25 and MiXCR clonotype assembly, TCRdb reanalyzed the public sequencing data and kept in-frame beta chains. CDR3 protein duplicates are merged, each entry listing the most common genes and DNA. None of the V and J calls come from the authors' own analysis; TCRdb made them. The sample contains hundreds of thousands of distinct CDR3 sequences, under 25% of them found a single time. 7.8% of the sample comes from the top ten.

V and J are trimmed by 0 bases and 8 bases, and the gene matches miss 8 bases of the junction. The CDR3 numbers 16 residues from cysteine through phenylalanine. Left in the record is the CDR3 DNA by itself, 48 bases read in frame from the first base. Per the germline V gene, SGDLS is the CDR1 and YYNGEE is the CDR2. This entry belongs to a study of regulatory T cells in long-lasting Graves disease (dated by TCRdb to 2020 to 2022). For the study in its entirety: Persistent Graves' disease was defined as persistently positive TSH receptor autoantibodies together with antithyroid drug treatment for over 5 years. Patients with persistent Graves' disease were compared with patients with newly diagnosed Graves' disease using TCR sequencing and RNA sequencing of peripheral blood. The study was registered as a clinical trial and conducted in China. A total of about 33 samples underwent TCR sequencing, from around 13 patients with persistent Graves' disease and 20 or so patients with newly diagnosed Graves' disease. In the clinical cohort, patients with persistent Graves' disease had used antithyroid drugs for an average of around 9.3 years.

The paper as a whole reports these results and caveats: The small sample size was acknowledged by the authors as a limitation that may reduce accuracy. Sequencing and analysis were restricted to the TCR beta chain. Because the primary lesion, thyroid tissue, could not be accessed, the study looked at peripheral blood alone. More public clonotypes were shared among persistent patients (approximately 3,000) than among newly diagnosed patients (roughly 1,000). Compared with newly diagnosed patients, patients with persistent Graves' disease had lower TCR Shannon entropy and fewer highly expanded clones, which suggests clonal expansion. Persistent disease showed preferential use of TRBV28, TRBJ1-2 and TRBJ2-5, whereas newly diagnosed disease favored TRBV20-1 and TRBJ2-1.

The time point label on this specimen signifies: persistent/refractory GD, antithyroid drugs over 5 years with positive TRAb. For both TCR sequencing and RNA sequencing, RNA was extracted from PBMCs in TRIzol. The diagnosis of Graves' disease was made according to American Thyroid Association guidelines. Recruitment of patients was carried out at an endocrinology department in Xi'an, China. From each patient, approximately 9.9 milliliters of peripheral blood was collected into an EDTA anticoagulant tube. Ficoll Paque Plus density gradient separation was used to isolate PBMCs, and no further T cell sorting was done. An Agilent 2100 Bioanalyzer and agarose gel were used to check RNA quality, while a NanoDrop 2000 measured RNA concentration.

Sequenced here: peripheral blood mononuclear cells (PBMCs), sampled when the disease was refractory, from a patient treated with antithyroid drugs. This TCR was recovered from a female donor with Graves disease. Here the chain combines TRBV9 and TRBJ2-1, and 10 junction bases match TRBD2. The DNA is TGTGCCAGCAGCGTAGGGGCTAGCGGGAGATACGATGAGCAGTTCTTC. Its protein reads: CASSVGASGRYDEQFF.